This T cell receptor (beta chain) is from a study of CD8+ T cells in alopecia areata. Looked up from germline, CDR1 is SGHRS and CDR2 is YFSETQ. CDR3 length equals 16 residues. The ends were cut back, 0 bases at V and 2 bases at J, with 12 bases in the middle. The treatment is: oral pan-JAK inhibitor, 5-10 mg twice daily. Alopecia areata patients had lesional scalp punch biopsies and peripheral blood taken from them. Findings and caveats of the study: Scalp clonality dropped significantly under tofacitinib, as did expanded CD8+ top-100 clones. Lesional tissue from the scalp (especially in alopecia totalis/universalis) showed higher clonality than normal scalp.

As regards this clone: Its target is not known.

Isolated RNA was reverse transcribed into cDNA used as the sequencing template. Libraries were prepared by immunoSEQ multiplex PCR; TCRdb keeps only in-frame clonotypes and omits some of them. Of around 270,000 clones listed, roughly 64% are singletons. The rearrangement uses TRBV5-1 and TRBJ2-1, with D maybe TRBD2 (5 bases). This sample comprised CD4+ T cells sorted from blood, obtained at week 24, from a patient treated with tofacitinib. The sequence came from a human donor with alopecia areata. The CDR3 protein is CASSLASGLTYNEQFF. The CDR3 DNA is TGCGCCAGCAGCTTGGCTTCGGGATTAACCTACAATGAGCAGTTCTTC.